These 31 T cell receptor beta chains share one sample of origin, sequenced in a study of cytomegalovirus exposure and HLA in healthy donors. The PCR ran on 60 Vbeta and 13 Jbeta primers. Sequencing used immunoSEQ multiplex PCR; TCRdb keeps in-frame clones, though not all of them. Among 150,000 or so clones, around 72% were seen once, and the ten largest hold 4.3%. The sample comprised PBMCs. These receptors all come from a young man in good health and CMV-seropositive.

In DNA, the CDR3 is TGTGCCAGCAGCCTTAGCGGGAGGGCCTACGAGCAGTACTTC. Translation: CASSLSGRAYEQYF. This sequence joins TRBV11-2 and TRBJ2-7, with 11 bases matching TRBD2. There are 14 residues in the CDR3. Trimming removed 5 bases from V and 2 bases from J; junction bases left unmatched: 2. The germline CDR1 and CDR2 sequences are SGHAT and FQNNGV. The full variable domain, completed using reference TRBV11-2 and TRBJ2-7, is EAGVAQSPRYKIIEKRQSVAFWCNPISGHATLYWYQQILGQGPKLLIQFQNNGVVDDSQLPKDRFSAERLKGVDSTLKIQPAKLEDSAVYLCASSLSGRAYEQYFGPGTRLTVT.

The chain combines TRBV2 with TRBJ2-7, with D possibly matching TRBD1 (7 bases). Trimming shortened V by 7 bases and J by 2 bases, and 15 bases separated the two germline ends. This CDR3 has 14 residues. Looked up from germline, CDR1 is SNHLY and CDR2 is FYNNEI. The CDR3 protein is CASTRRDSTYEQYF. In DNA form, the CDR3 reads TGTGCCAGCACTAGGCGGGACAGTACCTACGAGCAGTACTTC.

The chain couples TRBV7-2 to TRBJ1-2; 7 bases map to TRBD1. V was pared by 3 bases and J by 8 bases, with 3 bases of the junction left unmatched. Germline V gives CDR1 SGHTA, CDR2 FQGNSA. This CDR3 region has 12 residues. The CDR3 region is CASSFTGEGYTF. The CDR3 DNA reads TGTGCCAGCAGCTTTACAGGGGAAGGCTACACCTTC.

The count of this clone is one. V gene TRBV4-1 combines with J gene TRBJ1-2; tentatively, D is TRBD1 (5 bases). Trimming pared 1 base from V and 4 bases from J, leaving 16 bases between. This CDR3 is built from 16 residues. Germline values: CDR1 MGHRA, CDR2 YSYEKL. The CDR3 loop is CASSQGGHGVGYGYTF. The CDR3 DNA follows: TGCGCCAGCAGCCAAGGAGGACACGGAGTTGGCTATGGCTACACCTTC.

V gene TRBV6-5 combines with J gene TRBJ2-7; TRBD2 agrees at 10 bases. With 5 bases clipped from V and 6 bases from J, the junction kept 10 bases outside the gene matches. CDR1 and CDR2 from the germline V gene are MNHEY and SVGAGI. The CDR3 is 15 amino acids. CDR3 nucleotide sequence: TGTGCCAGCAGTCAAATAGCGGGAGGTTCGGCCGAGCAGTACTTC. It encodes CASSQIAGGSAEQYF.

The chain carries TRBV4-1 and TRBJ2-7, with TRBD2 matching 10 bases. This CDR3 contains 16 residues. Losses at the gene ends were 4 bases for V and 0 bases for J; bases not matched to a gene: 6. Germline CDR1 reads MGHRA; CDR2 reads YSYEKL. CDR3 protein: CASSLRLAGTSYEQYF. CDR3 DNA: TGCGCCAGCAGCCTCCGACTAGCGGGCACCTCCTACGAGCAGTACTTC.

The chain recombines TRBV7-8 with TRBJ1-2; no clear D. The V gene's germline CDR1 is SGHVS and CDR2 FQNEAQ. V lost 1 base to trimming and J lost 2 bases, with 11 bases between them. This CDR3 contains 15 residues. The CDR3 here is CASSLEWRPNYGYTF. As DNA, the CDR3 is TGTGCCAGCAGCTTAGAGTGGAGACCCAACTATGGCTACACCTTC.

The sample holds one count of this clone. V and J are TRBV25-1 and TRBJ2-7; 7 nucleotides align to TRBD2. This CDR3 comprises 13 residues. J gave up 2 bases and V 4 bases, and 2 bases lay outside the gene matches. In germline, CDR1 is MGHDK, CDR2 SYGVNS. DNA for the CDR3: TGTGCCAGCAGTGTAGCGGGCACCTACGAGCAGTACTTC. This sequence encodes CASSVAGTYEQYF.

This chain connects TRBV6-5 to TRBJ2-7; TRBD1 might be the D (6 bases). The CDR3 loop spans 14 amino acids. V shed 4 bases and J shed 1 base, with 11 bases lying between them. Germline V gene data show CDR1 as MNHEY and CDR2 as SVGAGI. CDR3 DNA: TGTGCCAGCAGTTTCACAGGGCTTTCCTACGAGCAGTACTTC. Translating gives CASSFTGLSYEQYF.

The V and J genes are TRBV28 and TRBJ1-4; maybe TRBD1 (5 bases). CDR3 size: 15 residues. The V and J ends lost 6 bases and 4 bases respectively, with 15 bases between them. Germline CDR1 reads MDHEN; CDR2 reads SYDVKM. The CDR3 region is CASREGHGLNEKLFF. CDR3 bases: TGTGCCAGCAGAGAAGGACACGGCCTTAATGAAAAACTGTTTTTT.

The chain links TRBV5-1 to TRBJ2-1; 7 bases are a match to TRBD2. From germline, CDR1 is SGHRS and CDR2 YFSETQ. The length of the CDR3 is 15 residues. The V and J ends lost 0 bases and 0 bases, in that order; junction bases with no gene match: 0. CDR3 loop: CASSLGGGSYNEQFF. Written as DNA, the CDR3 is TGCGCCAGCAGCTTGGGGGGGGGCTCCTACAATGAGCAGTTCTTC. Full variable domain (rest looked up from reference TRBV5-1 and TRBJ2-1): KAGVTQTPRYLIKTRGQQVTLSCSPISGHRSVSWYQQTPGQGLQFLFEYFSETQRNKGNFPGRFSGRQFSNSRSEMNVSTLELGDSALYLCASSLGGGSYNEQFFGPGTRLTVL.

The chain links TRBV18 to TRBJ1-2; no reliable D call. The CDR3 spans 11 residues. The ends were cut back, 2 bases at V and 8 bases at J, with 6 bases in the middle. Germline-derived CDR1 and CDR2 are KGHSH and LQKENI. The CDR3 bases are TGTGCCAGCTCACCAAGAGGGGGCTACACCTTC. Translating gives CASSPRGGYTF. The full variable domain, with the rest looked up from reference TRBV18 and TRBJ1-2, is NAGVMQNPRHLVRRRGQEARLRCSPMKGHSHVYWYRQLPEEGLKFMVYLQKENIIDESGMPKERFSAEFPKEGPSILRIQQVVRGDSAAYFCASSPRGGYTFGSGTRLTVV.

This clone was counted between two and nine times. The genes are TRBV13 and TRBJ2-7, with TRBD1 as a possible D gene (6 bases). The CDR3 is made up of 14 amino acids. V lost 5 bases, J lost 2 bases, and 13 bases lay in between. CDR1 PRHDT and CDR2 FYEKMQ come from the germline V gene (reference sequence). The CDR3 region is CASSKSGTPYEQYF. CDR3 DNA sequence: TGTGCCAGCAGCAAATCCGGGACACCCTACGAGCAGTACTTC.

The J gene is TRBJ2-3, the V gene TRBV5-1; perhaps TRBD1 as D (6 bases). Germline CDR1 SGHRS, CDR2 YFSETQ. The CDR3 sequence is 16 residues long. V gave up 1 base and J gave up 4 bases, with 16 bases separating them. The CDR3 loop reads CASSLWAVQGPDTQYF. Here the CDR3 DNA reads TGCGCCAGCAGCTTGTGGGCCGTACAGGGACCAGATACGCAGTATTTT.

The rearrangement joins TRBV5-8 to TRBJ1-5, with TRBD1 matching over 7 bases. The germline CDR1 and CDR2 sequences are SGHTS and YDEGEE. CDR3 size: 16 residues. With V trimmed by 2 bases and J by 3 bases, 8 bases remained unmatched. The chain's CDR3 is CASSLNPDRVNQPQHF. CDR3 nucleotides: TGTGCCAGCAGCTTAAATCCCGACAGGGTCAATCAGCCCCAGCATTTT.

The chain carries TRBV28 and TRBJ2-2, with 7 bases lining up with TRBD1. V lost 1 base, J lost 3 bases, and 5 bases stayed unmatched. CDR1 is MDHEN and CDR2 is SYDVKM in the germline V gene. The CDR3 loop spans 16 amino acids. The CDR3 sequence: CASSLLRGLDTGELFF. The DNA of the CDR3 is TGTGCCAGCAGTTTATTAAGGGGGCTGGACACCGGGGAGCTGTTTTTT.

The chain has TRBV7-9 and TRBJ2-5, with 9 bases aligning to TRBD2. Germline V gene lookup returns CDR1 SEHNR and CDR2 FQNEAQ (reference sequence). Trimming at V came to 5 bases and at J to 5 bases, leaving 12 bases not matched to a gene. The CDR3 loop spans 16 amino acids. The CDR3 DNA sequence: TGTGCCAGCAGCCCTCGACTAGCGGCCCCCGAGGAGACCCAGTACTTC. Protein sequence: CASSPRLAAPEETQYF.

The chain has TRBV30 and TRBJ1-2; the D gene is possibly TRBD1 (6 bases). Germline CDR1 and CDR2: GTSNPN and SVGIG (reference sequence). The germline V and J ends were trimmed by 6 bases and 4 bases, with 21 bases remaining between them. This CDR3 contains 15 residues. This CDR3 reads CACLYSGTLSYGYTF. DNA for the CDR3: TGTGCCTGCCTTTATTCCGGGACATTGTCCTATGGCTACACCTTC.

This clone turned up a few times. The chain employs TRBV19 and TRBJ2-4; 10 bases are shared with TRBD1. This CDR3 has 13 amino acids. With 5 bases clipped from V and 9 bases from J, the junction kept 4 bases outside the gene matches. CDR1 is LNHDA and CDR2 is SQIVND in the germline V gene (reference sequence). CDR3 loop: CASSAGQGGIQYF. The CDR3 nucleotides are TGTGCCAGTAGTGCCGGACAGGGGGGCATTCAGTACTTC.

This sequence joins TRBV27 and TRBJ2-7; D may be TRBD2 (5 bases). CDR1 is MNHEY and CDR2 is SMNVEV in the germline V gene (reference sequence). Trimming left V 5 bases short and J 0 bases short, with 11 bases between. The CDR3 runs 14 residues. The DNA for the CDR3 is TGTGCCAGCAGTCCAGGACGGGACTCCTACGAGCAGTACTTC. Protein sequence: CASSPGRDSYEQYF.

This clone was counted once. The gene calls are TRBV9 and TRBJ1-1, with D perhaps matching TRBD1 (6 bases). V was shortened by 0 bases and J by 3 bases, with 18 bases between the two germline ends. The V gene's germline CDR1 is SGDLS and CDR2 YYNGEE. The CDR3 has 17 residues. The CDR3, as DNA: TGTGCCAGCAGCGTAGGCGGGCAGGGGACGTGGGACACTGAAGCTTTCTTT. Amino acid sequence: CASSVGGQGTWDTEAFF. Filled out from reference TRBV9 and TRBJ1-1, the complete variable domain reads DSGVTQTPKHLITATGQRVTLRCSPRSGDLSVYWYQQSLDQGLQFLIQYYNGEERAKGNILERFSAQQFPDLHSELNLSSLELGDSALYFCASSVGGQGTWDTEAFFGQGTRLTVV.

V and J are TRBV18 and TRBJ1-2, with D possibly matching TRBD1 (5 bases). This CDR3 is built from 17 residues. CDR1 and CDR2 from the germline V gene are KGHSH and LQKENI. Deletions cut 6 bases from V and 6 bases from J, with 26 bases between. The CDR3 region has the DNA TGTGCCAGCTCCCCCCTGTCAGGGCAGGCCGGCTCCGATGGCTACACCTTC. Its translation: CASSPLSGQAGSDGYTF.

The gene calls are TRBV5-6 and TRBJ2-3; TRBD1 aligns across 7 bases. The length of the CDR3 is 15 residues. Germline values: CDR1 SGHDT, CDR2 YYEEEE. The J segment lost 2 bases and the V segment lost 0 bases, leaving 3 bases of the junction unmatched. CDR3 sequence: CASSLGGQTTDTQYF. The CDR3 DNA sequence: TGTGCCAGCAGCTTGGGGGGACAGACCACAGATACGCAGTATTTT. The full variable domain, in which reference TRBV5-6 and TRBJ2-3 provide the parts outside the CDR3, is DAGVTQSPTHLIKTRGQQVTLRCSPKSGHDTVSWYQQALGQGPQFIFQYYEEEERQRGNFPDRFSGHQFPNYSSELNVNALLLGDSALYLCASSLGGQTTDTQYFGPGTRLTVL.

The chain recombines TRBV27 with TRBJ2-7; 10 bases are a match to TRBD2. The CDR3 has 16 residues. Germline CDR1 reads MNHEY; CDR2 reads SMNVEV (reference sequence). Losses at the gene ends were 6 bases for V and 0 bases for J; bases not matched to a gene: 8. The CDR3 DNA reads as TGTGCCAGCAGGCAAACTAGCGGGGTGCTCTCCTACGAGCAGTACTTC. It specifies CASRQTSGVLSYEQYF.

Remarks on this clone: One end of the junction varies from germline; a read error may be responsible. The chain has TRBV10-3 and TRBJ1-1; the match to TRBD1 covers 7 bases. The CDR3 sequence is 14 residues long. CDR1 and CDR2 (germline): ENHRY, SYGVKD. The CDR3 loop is CAVSADRATFTAFF. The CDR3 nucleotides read TGTGCCGTCAGTGCAGACAGGGCCACTTTTACGGCTTTCTTT.

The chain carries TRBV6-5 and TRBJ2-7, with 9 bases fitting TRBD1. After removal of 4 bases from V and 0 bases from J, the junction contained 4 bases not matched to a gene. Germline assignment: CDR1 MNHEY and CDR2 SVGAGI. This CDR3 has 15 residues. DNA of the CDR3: TGTGCCAGCAGTTCCGGGACAGGGTACTCCTACGAGCAGTACTTC. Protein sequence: CASSSGTGYSYEQYF.

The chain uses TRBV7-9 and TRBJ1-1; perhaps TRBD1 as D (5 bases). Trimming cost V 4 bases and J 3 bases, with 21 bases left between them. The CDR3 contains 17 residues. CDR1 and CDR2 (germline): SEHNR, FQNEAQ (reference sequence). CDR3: CASSSYPGLRLDTEAFF. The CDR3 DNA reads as TGTGCCAGCAGCTCCTACCCGGGACTGAGGTTAGACACTGAAGCTTTCTTT.

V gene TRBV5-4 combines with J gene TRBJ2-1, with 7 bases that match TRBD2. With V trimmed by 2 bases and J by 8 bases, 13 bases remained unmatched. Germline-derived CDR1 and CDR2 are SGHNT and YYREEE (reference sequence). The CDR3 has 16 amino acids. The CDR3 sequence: CASSFPAGGSSDEQFF. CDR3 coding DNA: TGTGCCAGCAGCTTCCCAGCAGGCGGGAGTTCCGATGAGCAGTTCTTC.

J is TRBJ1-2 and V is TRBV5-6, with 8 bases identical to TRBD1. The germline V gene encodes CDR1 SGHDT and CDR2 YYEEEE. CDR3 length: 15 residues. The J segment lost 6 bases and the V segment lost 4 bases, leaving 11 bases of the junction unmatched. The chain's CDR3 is CASSLRTGPAHGYTF. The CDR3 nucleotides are TGTGCCAGCAGCCTCCGGACAGGGCCCGCTCATGGCTACACCTTC.

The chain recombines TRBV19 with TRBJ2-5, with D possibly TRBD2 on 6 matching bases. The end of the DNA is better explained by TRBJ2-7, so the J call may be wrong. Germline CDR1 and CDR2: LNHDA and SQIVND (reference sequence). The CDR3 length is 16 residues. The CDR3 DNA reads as TGTGCCAGTAGTTCAAGGACCTCCGGGAGCTCCTACGAGCAGTACTTC. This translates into CASSSRTSGSSYEQYF.

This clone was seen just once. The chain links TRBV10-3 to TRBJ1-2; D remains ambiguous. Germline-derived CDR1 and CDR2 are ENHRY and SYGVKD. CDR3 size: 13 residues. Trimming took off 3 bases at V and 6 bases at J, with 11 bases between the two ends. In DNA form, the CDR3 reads TGTGCCATCAGTGACCAGGTACCGGATGGCTACACCTTC. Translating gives CAISDQVPDGYTF.